This is a list of T cell receptor beta chains from one sample in a study of long-term antiretroviral therapy in people with HIV. Sequenced by immunoSEQ multiplex PCR; TCRdb stores in-frame clones only, minus some. The sample comprises roughly 17,000 clones, around 96% of which are singletons, and more than 1.3% rests with the top ten. The specimen comprised unsorted PBMCs, sampled approximately 11 years after starting antiretroviral therapy. These TCRs come from a man under 40 with HIV. CDR3s include the opening cysteine and the closing phenylalanine or tryptophan. The D gene is left open where the match is weak. Not every row has a clone size; where given, it reads once, few, many or a size class.

clone_size	d_call	v_call	j_call	cdr3_nt	cdr3_aa
.	.	TRBV6-4	TRBJ2-6	TGTGCCAGCAGTGCGCAGGGTTCAGCCTCTGGGGCCAACGTCCTGACTTTC	CASSAQGSASGANVLTF
.	TRBD1	TRBV5-4	TRBJ2-7	TGTGCCAGCAGCCATGACAGGGAGAGCGAGCAGTACTTC	CASSHDRESEQYF
.	TRBD2	TRBV5-4	TRBJ2-5	TGTGCCAGCGTTCCCTCCGGGACTAGCGGGGAGACCCAGTACTTC	CASVPSGTSGETQYF
.	TRBD1	TRBV19	TRBJ2-3	TGTGCCAGTAGTATATGGCACAGGCGGGACAGGGGAAACACAGATACGCAGTATTTT	CASSIWHRRDRGNTDTQYF
.	TRBD1	TRBV5-1	TRBJ1-5	TGCGCCAGCAGTTCCGGGACAGGGGGCAATCAGCCCCAGCATTTT	CASSSGTGGNQPQHF
once	.	TRBV4-2	TRBJ1-5	TGTGCCAGCAGCCAAGAATACCTGGCGAATCAGCCCCAGCATTTT	CASSQEYLANQPQHF
.	.	TRBV6-5	TRBJ1-1	TGTGCCAGCAGTTACGGGGGGTCGGACACTGAAGCTTTCTTT	CASSYGGSDTEAFF
.	.	TRBV5-1	TRBJ2-3	TGCGCCAGCAGCTTAGGAATTTTAGCAGATACGCAGTATTTT	CASSLGILADTQYF
.	TRBD1	TRBV29-1	TRBJ2-2	TGCAGCGCCAGACAGGGGTTGGACACCGGGGAGCTGTTTTTT	CSARQGLDTGELFF
once	TRBD2	TRBV5-1	TRBJ2-3	TGCGCCAGCAGCCTGGGACTAGCGGGGGTGGATACGCAGTATTTT	CASSLGLAGVDTQYF
.	.	TRBV29-1	TRBJ2-1	TGCAGCGTTGTGACCAATGAGCAGTTCTTC	CSVVTNEQFF
.	.	TRBV7-6	TRBJ1-4	TGTGCCAGCAGCTTAGAAGGACGTTATAATGAAAAACTGTTTTTT	CASSLEGRYNEKLFF
.	TRBD1	TRBV10-3	TRBJ2-4	TGTGCCATCAGTGAAACCGGGACAGGGCAAAACATTCAGTACTTC	CAISETGTGQNIQYF
once	.	TRBV2	TRBJ2-2	TGTGCCAGCATTGCAGACACCGGGGAGCTGTTTTTT	CASIADTGELFF
.	TRBD1	TRBV6-1	TRBJ1-5	TGTGCCAGCAGCGCTACAGGGGGAAGCAATCAGCCCCAGCATTTT	CASSATGGSNQPQHF
.	TRBD1	TRBV7-9	TRBJ1-5	TGTGCCAGCAGCCAGGACAGGGAGAATCAGCCCCAGCATTTT	CASSQDRENQPQHF
once	.	TRBV4-2	TRBJ1-1	TGTGCCAGCAGCCCACGACCGGAGGACACTGAAGCTTTCTTT	CASSPRPEDTEAFF
.	TRBD2	TRBV5-1	TRBJ2-7	TGCGCCAGCAGCTCTTTGTCGGGGGGCTACGAGCAGTACTTC	CASSSLSGGYEQYF
.	.	TRBV5-4	TRBJ1-2	TGTGCCAGCAGCTTGGACGGCGGAGGAAACTATGGCTACACCTTC	CASSLDGGGNYGYTF
.	TRBD2	TRBV6-5	TRBJ2-3	TGTGCCAGCCGTAACAGCGGGGCTAGCACAGATACGCAGTATTTT	CASRNSGASTDTQYF